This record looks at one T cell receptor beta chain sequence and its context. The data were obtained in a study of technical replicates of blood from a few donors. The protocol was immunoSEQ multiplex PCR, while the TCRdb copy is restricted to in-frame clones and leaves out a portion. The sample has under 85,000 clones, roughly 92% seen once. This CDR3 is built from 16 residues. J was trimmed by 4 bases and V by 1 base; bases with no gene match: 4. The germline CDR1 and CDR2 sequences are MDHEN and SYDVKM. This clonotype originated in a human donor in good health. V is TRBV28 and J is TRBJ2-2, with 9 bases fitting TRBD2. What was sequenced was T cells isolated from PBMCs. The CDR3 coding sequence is TGTGCCAGCAGTTTATACGGCGGGAGGGCCACCGGGGAGCTGTTTTTT. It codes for CASSLYGGRATGELFF.